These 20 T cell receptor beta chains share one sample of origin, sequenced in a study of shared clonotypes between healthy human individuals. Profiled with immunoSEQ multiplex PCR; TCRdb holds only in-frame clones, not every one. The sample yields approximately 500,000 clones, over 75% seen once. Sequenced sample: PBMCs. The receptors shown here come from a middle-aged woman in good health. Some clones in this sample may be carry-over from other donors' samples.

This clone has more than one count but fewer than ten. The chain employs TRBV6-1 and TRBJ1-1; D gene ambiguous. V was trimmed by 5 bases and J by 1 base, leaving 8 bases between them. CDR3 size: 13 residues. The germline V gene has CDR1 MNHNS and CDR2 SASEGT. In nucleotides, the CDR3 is TGTGCCAGCAGTCCCAAGGAGAACACTGAAGCTTTCTTT. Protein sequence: CASSPKENTEAFF.

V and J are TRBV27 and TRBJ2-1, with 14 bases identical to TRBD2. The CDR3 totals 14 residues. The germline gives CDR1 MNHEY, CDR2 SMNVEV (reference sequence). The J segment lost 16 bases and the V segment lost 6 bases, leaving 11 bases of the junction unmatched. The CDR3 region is CASRPEWTSGRLFF. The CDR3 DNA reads TGTGCCAGCAGACCCGAATGGACTAGCGGGAGGCTCTTCTTC.

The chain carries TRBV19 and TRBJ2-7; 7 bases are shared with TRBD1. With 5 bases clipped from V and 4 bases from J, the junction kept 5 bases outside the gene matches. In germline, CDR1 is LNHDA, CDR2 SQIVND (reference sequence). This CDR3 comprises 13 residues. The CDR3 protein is CASSVDREYEQYF. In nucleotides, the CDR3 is TGTGCCAGTAGTGTTGACAGGGAATACGAGCAGTACTTC. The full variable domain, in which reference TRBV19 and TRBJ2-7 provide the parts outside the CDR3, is DGGITQSPKYLFRKEGQNVTLSCEQNLNHDAMYWYRQDPGQGLRLIYYSQIVNDFQKGDIAEGYSVSREKKESFPLTVTSAQKNPTAFYLCASSVDREYEQYFGPGTRLTVT.

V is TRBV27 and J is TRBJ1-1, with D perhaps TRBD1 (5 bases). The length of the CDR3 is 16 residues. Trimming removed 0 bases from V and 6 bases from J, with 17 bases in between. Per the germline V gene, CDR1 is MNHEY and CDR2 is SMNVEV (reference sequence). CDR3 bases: TGTGCCAGCAGTTTATCGTTGTTTACATGGGGCGCTGAAGCTTTCTTT. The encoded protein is CASSLSLFTWGAEAFF.

CDR3 residues: CASSPRGTDTQYF. CDR3 sequence (DNA): TGTGCCAGCAGCCCCCGGGGGACAGATACGCAGTATTTT. The chain is built from TRBV7-8 and TRBJ2-3, with TRBD2 as a possible D gene (6 bases). The CDR3 sequence is 13 residues long. Germline CDR1 and CDR2: SGHVS and FQNEAQ. V lost 5 bases and J lost 3, with 9 bases in between.

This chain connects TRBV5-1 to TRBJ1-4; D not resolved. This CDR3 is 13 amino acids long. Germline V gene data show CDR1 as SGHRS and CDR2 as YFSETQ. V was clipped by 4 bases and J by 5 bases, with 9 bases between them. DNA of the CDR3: TGCGCCAGCAGCAGGAGTCTGAATGAAAAACTGTTTTTT. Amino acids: CASSRSLNEKLFF.

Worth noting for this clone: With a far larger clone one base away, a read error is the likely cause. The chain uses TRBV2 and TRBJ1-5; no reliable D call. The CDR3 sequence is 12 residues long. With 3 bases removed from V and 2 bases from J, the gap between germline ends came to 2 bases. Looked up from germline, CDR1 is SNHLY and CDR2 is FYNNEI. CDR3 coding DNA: TGTGCCAGCAGTGACGGCAATCAGCCCCAGCATTTT. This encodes CASSDGNQPQHF.

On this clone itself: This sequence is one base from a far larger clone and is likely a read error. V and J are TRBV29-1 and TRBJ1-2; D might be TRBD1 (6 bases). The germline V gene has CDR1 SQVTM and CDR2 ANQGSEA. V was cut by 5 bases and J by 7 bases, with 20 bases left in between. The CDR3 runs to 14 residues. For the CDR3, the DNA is TGCAGCGTTACCTCCCTCCGGGACAACGGTGGCTACACCTTC. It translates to CSVTSLRDNGGYTF. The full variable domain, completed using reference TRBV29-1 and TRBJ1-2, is SAVISQKPSRDICQRGTSLTIQCQVDSQVTMMFWYRQQPGQSLTLIATANQGSEATYESGFVIDKFPISRPNLTFSTLTVSNMSPEDSSIYLCSVTSLRDNGGYTFGSGTRLTVV.

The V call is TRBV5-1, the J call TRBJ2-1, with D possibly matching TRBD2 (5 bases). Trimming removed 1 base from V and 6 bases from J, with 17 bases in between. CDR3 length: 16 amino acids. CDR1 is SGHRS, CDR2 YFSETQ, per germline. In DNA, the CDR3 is TGCGCCAGCAGCTTGATAGCGCTTGTGGGGAGCAATGAGCAGTTCTTC. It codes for CASSLIALVGSNEQFF.

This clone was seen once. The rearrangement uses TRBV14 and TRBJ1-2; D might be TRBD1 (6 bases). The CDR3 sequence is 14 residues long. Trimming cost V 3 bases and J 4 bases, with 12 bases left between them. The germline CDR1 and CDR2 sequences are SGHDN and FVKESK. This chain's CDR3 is CASSQGQQLYGYTF. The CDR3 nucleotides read TGTGCCAGCAGCCAGGGACAACAACTCTATGGCTACACCTTC.

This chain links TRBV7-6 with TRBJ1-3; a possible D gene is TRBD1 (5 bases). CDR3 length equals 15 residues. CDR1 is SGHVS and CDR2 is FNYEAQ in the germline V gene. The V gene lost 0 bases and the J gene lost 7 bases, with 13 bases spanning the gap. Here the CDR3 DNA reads TGTGCCAGCAGCTTAGCAGACAGTGCAAAGAACACCATATATTTT. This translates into CASSLADSAKNTIYF.

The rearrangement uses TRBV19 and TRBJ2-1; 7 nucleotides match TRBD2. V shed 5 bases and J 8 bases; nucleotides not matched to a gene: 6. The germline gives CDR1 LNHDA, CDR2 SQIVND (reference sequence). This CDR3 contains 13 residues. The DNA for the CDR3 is TGTGCCAGTAGTCCGCCCGGGGGGTATGAGCAGTTCTTC. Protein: CASSPPGGYEQFF. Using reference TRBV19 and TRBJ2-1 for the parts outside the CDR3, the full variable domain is DGGITQSPKYLFRKEGQNVTLSCEQNLNHDAMYWYRQDPGQGLRLIYYSQIVNDFQKGDIAEGYSVSREKKESFPLTVTSAQKNPTAFYLCASSPPGGYEQFFGPGTRLTVL.

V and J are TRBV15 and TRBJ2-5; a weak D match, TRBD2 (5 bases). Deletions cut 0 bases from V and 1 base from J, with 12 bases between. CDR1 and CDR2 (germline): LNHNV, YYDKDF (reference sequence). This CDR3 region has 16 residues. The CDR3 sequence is CATSRDGGGIQETQYF. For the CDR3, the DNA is TGTGCCACCAGCAGAGATGGCGGAGGTATCCAAGAGACCCAGTACTTC.

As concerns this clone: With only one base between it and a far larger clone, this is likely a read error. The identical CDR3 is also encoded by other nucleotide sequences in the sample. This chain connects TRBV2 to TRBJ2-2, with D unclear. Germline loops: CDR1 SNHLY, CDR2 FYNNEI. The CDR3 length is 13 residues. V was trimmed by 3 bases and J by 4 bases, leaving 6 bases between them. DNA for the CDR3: TGTGCCAGCAGTGAGGGAAGCACCGGGGAGCTGTTTTTT. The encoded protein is CASSEGSTGELFF.

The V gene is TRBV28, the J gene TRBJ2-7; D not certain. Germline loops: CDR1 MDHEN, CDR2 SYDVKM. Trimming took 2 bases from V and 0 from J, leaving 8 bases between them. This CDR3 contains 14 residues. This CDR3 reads CASSLGSSSYEQYF. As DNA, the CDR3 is TGTGCCAGCAGTTTAGGTAGCTCCTCCTACGAGCAGTACTTC. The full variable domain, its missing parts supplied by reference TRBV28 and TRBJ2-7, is DVKVTQSSRYLVKRTGEKVFLECVQDMDHENMFWYRQDPGLGLRLIYFSYDVKMKEKGDIPEGYSVSREKKERFSLILESASTNQTSMYLCASSLGSSSYEQYFGPGTRLTVT.

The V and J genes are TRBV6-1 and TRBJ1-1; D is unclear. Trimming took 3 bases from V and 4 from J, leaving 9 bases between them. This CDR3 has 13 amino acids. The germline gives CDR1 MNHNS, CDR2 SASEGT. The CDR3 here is CASSENWGTEAFF. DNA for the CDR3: TGTGCCAGCAGTGAGAACTGGGGCACTGAAGCTTTCTTT.

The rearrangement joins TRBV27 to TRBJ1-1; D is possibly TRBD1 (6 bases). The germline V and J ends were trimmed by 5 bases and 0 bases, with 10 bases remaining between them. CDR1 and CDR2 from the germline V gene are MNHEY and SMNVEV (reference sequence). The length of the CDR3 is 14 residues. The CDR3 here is CASSPQGLNTEAFF. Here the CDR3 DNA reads TGTGCCAGCAGTCCACAGGGACTGAACACTGAAGCTTTCTTT.

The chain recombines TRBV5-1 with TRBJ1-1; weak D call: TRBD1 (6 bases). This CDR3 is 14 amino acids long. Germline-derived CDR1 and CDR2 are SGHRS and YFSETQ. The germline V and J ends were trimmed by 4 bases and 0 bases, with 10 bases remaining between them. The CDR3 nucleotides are TGCGCCAGCAGCCCCCAGGGGATGAACACTGAAGCTTTCTTT. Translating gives CASSPQGMNTEAFF.

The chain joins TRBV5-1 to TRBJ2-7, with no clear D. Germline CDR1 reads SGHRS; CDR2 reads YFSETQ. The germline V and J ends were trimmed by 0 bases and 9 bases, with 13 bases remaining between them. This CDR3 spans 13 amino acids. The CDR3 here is CASSLGSAPVQYF. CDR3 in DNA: TGCGCCAGCAGCTTGGGTTCCGCACCGGTGCAGTACTTC.

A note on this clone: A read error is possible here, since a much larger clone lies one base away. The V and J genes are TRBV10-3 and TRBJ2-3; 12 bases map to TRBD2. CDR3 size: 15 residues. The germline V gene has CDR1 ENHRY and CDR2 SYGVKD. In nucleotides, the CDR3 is TGTGCCGTCAGTTTGGGACTAGCGGGTGGAGATACGCAGTATTTT. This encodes CAVSLGLAGGDTQYF.